Each of the 5 T cell receptor beta chains below was sequenced from the same sample in a study of blood T cell repertoires in COVID-19. Sequenced by immunoSEQ multiplex PCR; TCRdb stores in-frame clones only, minus some. The sample has 250,000 to 400,000 clones, approximately 88% seen once. The sequenced sample was PBMCs or T cells enriched from blood (not recorded which). These receptors came from a man aged 55 to 70 who had recovered from COVID-19.

This clone was seen once. The chain has TRBV14 and TRBJ2-7; 12 nucleotides line up with TRBD1. This CDR3 has 17 amino acids. Germline CDR1 reads SGHDN; CDR2 reads FVKESK. After removal of 4 bases from V and 6 bases from J, the junction contained 13 bases not matched to a gene. Written as DNA, the CDR3 is TGTGCCAGCAGCCGGCATTACCCGGGACAGGGGGCAGTCGAGCAGTACTTC. This gives the protein CASSRHYPGQGAVEQYF.

The V call is TRBV2, the J call TRBJ1-5, with 8 nucleotides matching TRBD1. Germline CDR1 reads SNHLY; CDR2 reads FYNNEI. This CDR3 has 14 amino acids. The V segment lost 6 bases and the J segment 6 bases; nucleotides outside the gene matches: 7. CDR3 bases: TGTGCCAGCAGCGGGACAGGACTGCCTCAGCCCCAGCATTTT. Protein product: CASSGTGLPQPQHF.

The chain recombines TRBV19 with TRBJ2-6; the D gene is possibly TRBD1 (6 bases). Per the germline V gene, CDR1 is LNHDA and CDR2 is SQIVND (reference sequence). V dropped 3 bases and J dropped 4 bases, with 10 bases sitting between them. The CDR3 is made up of 15 amino acids. The CDR3 is CASSMRGSGANVLTF. CDR3 DNA: TGTGCCAGTAGTATGAGGGGGTCCGGGGCCAACGTCCTGACTTTC.

This clone was counted a few times. This rearrangement joins TRBV3-1 (or the pseudogene TRBV3-2) to TRBJ2-3; 7 bases match TRBD1. From germline, CDR1 is LGHDT and CDR2 YNNKEL (reference sequence). This CDR3 comprises 17 residues. Unmatched junction bases numbered 7, after V lost 1 base and J lost 0 bases. The CDR3 is CASSQGKGATSTDTQYF. The DNA of the CDR3 is TGTGCCAGCAGCCAAGGGAAGGGGGCTACTAGCACAGATACGCAGTATTTT.

V usage is TRBV10-1 and J usage is TRBJ1-1; no clear D. The ends were cut back, 3 bases at V and 10 bases at J, with 9 bases in the middle. This CDR3 is built from 11 residues. The germline gives CDR1 WNHNN, CDR2 SYGVQD (reference sequence). The DNA for the CDR3 is TGCGCCAGCAGTGAAACCCGGGTAGCTTTCTTT. Protein sequence: CASSETRVAFF.